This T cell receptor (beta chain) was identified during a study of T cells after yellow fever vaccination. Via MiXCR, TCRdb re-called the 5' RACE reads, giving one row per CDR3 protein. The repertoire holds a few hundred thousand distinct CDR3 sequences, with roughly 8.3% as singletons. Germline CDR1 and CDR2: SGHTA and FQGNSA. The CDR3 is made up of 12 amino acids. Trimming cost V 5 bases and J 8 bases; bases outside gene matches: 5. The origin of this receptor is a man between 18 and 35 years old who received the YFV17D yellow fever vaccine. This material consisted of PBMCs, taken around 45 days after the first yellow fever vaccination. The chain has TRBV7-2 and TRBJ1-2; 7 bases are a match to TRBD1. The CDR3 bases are TGTGCCAGCAGCCCTGGACAGGCAGGCTACACCTTC. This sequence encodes CASSPGQAGYTF.